These 17 T cell receptor beta chains were sequenced from one sample in a study of T cells in women clearing cervical HPV infection. Sequencing used immunoSEQ multiplex PCR; TCRdb keeps in-frame clones, though not all of them. The sample shows some 39,000 clones, and 1.7% sits with its ten largest clones. Sequencing input: blood buffy coat. These receptors all stem from a woman aged 18-70 years with a cervical HPV16 infection that either progressed to CIN3+ or cleared (not recorded which).

The CDR3 bases that were read are TGCAGTGCTCTGTTGAGCGGATCCTATAGCAATCAGCCC. Its translation: CSALLSGSYSNQP. The full CDR3 protein reads CSALLSGSYSNQPQHF. This chain connects TRBV20-1 to TRBJ1-5; D is uncertain. The CDR3 end lies 3 residues beyond the end of the read and is filled in from the germline J gene. This CDR3 spans 16 amino acids. The V gene's germline CDR1 is DFQATT and CDR2 SNEGSKA (reference sequence). V was shortened by 5 bases and J by 0 bases, with 17 bases between the two germline ends.

About this clone: The junction departs from germline at one end; a sequencing error may be responsible. The chain's CDR3 is CACSSLSSYEQYF. The part of the CDR3 DNA that was read is TGTGCCTGCAGCTCCCTATCCTCCTACGAG. The V call is TRBV7-9, the J call TRBJ2-7; D is unclear. The read falls 3 residues short of the CDR3 end, and the missing part is taken from the germline J gene. The CDR3 contains 13 residues. Germline V gene lookup returns CDR1 SEHNR and CDR2 FQNEAQ (reference sequence).

As concerns this clone: The read falls 3 residues short of the CDR3 end, and the missing part is taken from the germline J gene. This sequence joins TRBV20-1 and TRBJ2-1, with 8 nucleotides matching TRBD2. With 6 bases clipped from V and 8 bases from J, the junction kept 15 bases outside the gene matches. The germline V gene has CDR1 DFQATT and CDR2 SNEGSKA (reference sequence). This CDR3 has 15 residues. CDR3 DNA (partial): TGCAGTGCCACTCCCCCCGGGGGGGCCTTGGATGAG. Amino acid sequence: CSATPPGGALDE. The CDR3 in full is CSATPPGGALDEQFF.

To note about this clone: Read sequence stops 3 residues before the CDR3 end, and the germline J gene provides the missing end. The chain uses TRBV5-6 and TRBJ1-2, with a weak D call TRBD1 (6 bases). V gave up 4 bases and J gave up 7 bases, with 20 bases separating them. This CDR3 has 15 amino acids. The germline V gene has CDR1 SGHDT and CDR2 YYEEEE. CDR3 in amino acids: CASSPIPGGAGGYTF. The CDR3 DNA, read in part, is TGTGCCAGCAGCCCCATCCCGGGGGGCGCGGGTGGC.

Details on this clone: Read sequence stops 3 residues before the CDR3 end, and the germline J gene provides the missing end. The V call is TRBV12-3 or TRBV12-4, the J call TRBJ1-1; TRBD1 matches at 9 bases. The CDR3 contains 14 residues. V was pared by 5 bases and J by 3 bases, with 4 bases of the junction left unmatched. CDR3 protein: CASSRTGADTEAFF. CDR3 DNA (partial): TGTGCCAGCAGTAGGACAGGGGCTGACACTGAA.

As concerns this clone: The read ends 3 residues shy of where the CDR3 ends; the end is completed using the germline J gene. V is TRBV6-1 and J is TRBJ1-4; D might be TRBD1 (5 bases). CDR1 is MNHNS, CDR2 SASEGT, per germline. V was trimmed by 7 bases and J by 4 bases, leaving 13 bases between them. This CDR3 comprises 14 residues. CDR3 residues: CASTDRTINEKLFF. CDR3 DNA (partial): TGTGCCAGCACTGATCGGACAATTAATGAAAAA.

A remark on this clone: Sequencing ends 3 residues short of the CDR3 end; the germline J gene provides the rest. The rearrangement uses TRBV20-1 and TRBJ2-3; D perhaps matches TRBD1 (5 bases). The CDR3 is 17 residues long. CDR1 and CDR2 (germline): DFQATT, SNEGSKA (reference sequence). CDR3 amino acids: CSARDPRVGDRKETQYF. The CDR3 bases that were read are TGCAGTGCTAGAGATCCCAGAGTCGGAGACAGAAAAGAGACG.

As regards this clone: The read comes to an end 3 residues before the CDR3 does, leaving the germline J gene to fill in the end. This rearrangement joins TRBV6-1 to TRBJ2-2; 8 bases match TRBD1. CDR1 MNHNS and CDR2 SASEGT come from the germline V gene. The CDR3 runs 15 residues. The sequenced CDR3 bases are TGTGCCAGCAGTGAAGCCCGGACAGGGAATTCACCG. As protein: CASSEARTGNSP. The complete CDR3 sequence is CASSEARTGNSPLFF.

For this clone: The read halts 3 residues ahead of the CDR3 end, with the missing end drawn from the germline J gene. The chain joins TRBV7-8 to TRBJ1-3; 7 nucleotides line up with TRBD1. CDR3 length equals 14 residues. The germline gives CDR1 SGHVS, CDR2 FQNEAQ. The J segment lost 4 bases and the V segment lost 5 bases, leaving 5 bases of the junction unmatched. The CDR3 DNA, read in part, is TGTGCCAGCAGCGAACAGGGGTGGGGAAACACC. Translation: CASSEQGWGNT. From start to end, the CDR3 is CASSEQGWGNTIYF.

A note on this clone: Sequencing ends 3 residues short of the CDR3 end; the germline J gene provides the rest. The V and J genes are TRBV10-3 and TRBJ2-5, with D possibly matching TRBD1 (6 bases). CDR1 and CDR2 from the germline V gene are ENHRY and SYGVKD. This CDR3 has 13 residues. V was clipped by 7 bases and J by 5 bases, with 14 bases between them. CDR3 bases read: TGTGCCATCAATTCAGGGGATAGCGAGACC. This codes for CAINSGDSET. The full-length CDR3 reads as CAINSGDSETQYF.

As concerns this clone: The read is 3 residues too short to cover the CDR3 end, so that end is filled in from the germline J gene. This chain uses TRBV4-2 with TRBJ2-2; maybe TRBD2 (6 bases). V lost 4 bases, J lost 5 bases, and 20 bases lay in between. The CDR3 totals 17 residues. Per the germline V gene, CDR1 is LGHNA and CDR2 is YNFKEQ. Incomplete CDR3 DNA: TGTGCCAGCAGCCCAACGGGATGGGGGGTCGAGACCGGGGAG. As protein: CASSPTGWGVETGE. The CDR3 in its entirety is CASSPTGWGVETGELFF.

Points on this clone: The CDR3 goes on 3 residues after the read ends, and that part is filled in from the germline J gene. This CDR3 is also generated by other DNA sequences in the sample. The chain carries TRBV20-1 and TRBJ2-7; TRBD1 agrees at 9 bases. The CDR3 runs 15 residues. Germline V gene lookup returns CDR1 DFQATT and CDR2 SNEGSKA (reference sequence). Trimming at V came to 6 bases and at J to 5 bases, leaving 14 bases not matched to a gene. The CDR3 spells CSAVRTGEKLHEQYF. The CDR3 bases that were read are TGCAGTGCCGTCCGGACAGGGGAAAAACTCCACGAG.

Turning to this clone: The read falls 3 residues short of the CDR3 end, and the missing part is taken from the germline J gene. The chain combines TRBV19 with TRBJ2-1; the D gene is possibly TRBD1 (5 bases). The V end was cut by 3 bases, the J end by 4 bases, with 13 bases between. The CDR3 length is 15 residues. Per the germline V gene, CDR1 is LNHDA and CDR2 is SQIVND (reference sequence). CDR3 protein: CASSISRVGYNEQFF. The DNA read from the CDR3 is TGTGCCAGTAGTATTTCCAGGGTCGGATACAATGAG.

For this clone: The read terminates 3 residues ahead of where the CDR3 ends, so the germline J gene completes it. This chain links TRBV18 with TRBJ1-1; D remains ambiguous. This CDR3 has 15 residues. CDR1 and CDR2 (germline): KGHSH, LQKENI. Trimming removed 3 bases from V and 1 base from J, with 12 bases in between. CDR3 bases read: TGTGCCAGCTCACCCGCCCTCGGGGAGAACACTGAA. Protein: CASSPALGENTE. The complete CDR3 reads CASSPALGENTEAFF.

Regarding this clone: The read finishes 3 residues shy of the CDR3 end, and the germline J gene is used to complete it. The V gene is TRBV25-1, the J gene TRBJ2-1; either TRBD1 or TRBD2 may supply D (5 bases each). V was cut by 3 bases and J by 0 bases, with 15 bases left in between. Germline loops: CDR1 MGHDK, CDR2 SYGVNS. The CDR3 contains 17 residues. The CDR3 is CASSDRRGASSYNEQFF. CDR3 DNA, as far as it was read: TGTGCCAGCAGTGACCGACGAGGGGCGAGCTCCTACAATGAG.

To note about this clone: The read comes to an end 3 residues before the CDR3 does, leaving the germline J gene to fill in the end. V and J are TRBV19 and TRBJ2-2; D is uncertain. Germline values: CDR1 LNHDA, CDR2 SQIVND (reference sequence). V was trimmed by 4 bases and J by 6 bases, leaving 9 bases between them. This CDR3 spans 13 amino acids. The sequenced part of the CDR3 DNA is TGTGCCAGTAGTAGGGCTACTCCCGGGGAG. Protein sequence: CASSRATPGE. The CDR3 in full is CASSRATPGELFF.

Regarding this clone: The CDR3 end is not reached by the read, which stops 3 residues before it; the germline J gene fills it in. J is TRBJ1-1 and V is TRBV29-1; weak D call: TRBD1 (5 bases). CDR1 is SQVTM and CDR2 is ANQGSEA in the germline V gene. The CDR3 runs 12 residues. The CDR3 sequence is CSVKGQGNRAFF. The CDR3 DNA, read in part, is TGCAGCGTTAAGGGTCAGGGTAACAGG.